Below, 19 T cell receptor beta chains from the same sample are listed, as sequenced in a study of beta chain features in type 1 diabetes. Every isolated RNA sample was fully reverse transcribed, so sequencing captured expressed TCRB transcripts. Repertoires were generated with immunoSEQ multiplex PCR, while TCRdb's copy carries only in-frame clones and drops some. The table includes under 450,000 clones, 11% to 15% detected once. The sequenced sample was naive CD4+ T cells from blood. These receptors all stem from a young man in good health.

The table lists this clone with a few counts. This chain joins TRBV9 and TRBJ1-3; no clear D. CDR3 size: 14 residues. Trimming left V 3 bases short and J 0 bases short, with 7 bases between. Per germline, CDR1 SGDLS and CDR2 YYNGEE. CDR3: CASSAKDSGNTIYF. CDR3 nucleotide sequence: TGTGCCAGCAGCGCGAAGGACTCTGGAAACACCATATATTTT.

This clone was picked up many times. The rearrangement joins TRBV13 to TRBJ2-5, with a tentative D call TRBD2 (5 bases). Germline values: CDR1 PRHDT, CDR2 FYEKMQ (reference sequence). V was pared by 5 bases and J by 4 bases, with 8 bases between. The CDR3 is made up of 12 amino acids. In DNA, the CDR3 is TGTGCCAGCAGCCGGACTGCAGAGACCCAGTACTTC. Encoded protein: CASSRTAETQYF. The full variable domain, its missing parts supplied by reference TRBV13 and TRBJ2-5, is AAGVIQSPRHLIKEKRETATLKCYPIPRHDTVYWYQQGPGQDPQFLISFYEKMQSDKGSIPDRFSAQQFSDYHSELNMSSLELGDSALYFCASSRTAETQYFGPGTRLLVL.

This clone was counted a few times. V gene TRBV7-9 combines with J gene TRBJ2-6; TRBD2 is a possible D gene (6 bases). Germline loops: CDR1 SEHNR, CDR2 FQNEAQ (reference sequence). CDR3 size: 18 residues. The germline V and J ends were trimmed by 5 bases and 0 bases, with 17 bases remaining between them. The CDR3 bases are TGTGCCAGCAGCCCGTCGGGACTTTGGAGCTCTGGGGCCAACGTCCTGACTTTC. Protein product: CASSPSGLWSSGANVLTF.

The chain links TRBV4-3 to TRBJ2-1, with TRBD2 matching over 9 bases. With 0 bases clipped from V and 1 base from J, the junction kept 16 bases outside the gene matches. The CDR3 has 21 residues. Germline assignment: CDR1 LGHNA and CDR2 YSLEER. The CDR3 protein is CASSQDRGWERGEGSYNEQFF. CDR3 DNA: TGCGCCAGCAGCCAAGATCGTGGCTGGGAGCGGGGGGAGGGTTCCTACAATGAGCAGTTCTTC.

This chain uses TRBV7-8 with TRBJ2-7, with D unresolved. The CDR3 spans 12 residues. Germline V gene sequence: CDR1 SGHVS, CDR2 FQNEAQ. V dropped 0 bases and J dropped 12 bases, with 12 bases sitting between them. CDR3 sequence reads: CASSLASGTGYF. The CDR3 coding sequence is TGTGCCAGCAGCTTAGCGTCCGGAACGGGGTACTTC.

The chain couples TRBV18 to TRBJ2-7, with a weak D call TRBD1 (5 bases). The germline V gene has CDR1 KGHSH and CDR2 LQKENI. The CDR3 spans 16 residues. Trimming shortened V by 6 bases and J by 5 bases, and 23 bases separated the two germline ends. The chain's CDR3 is CASSRYGPTGAHEQYF. The CDR3 bases are TGTGCCAGCTCCCGATACGGGCCCACAGGAGCCCACGAGCAGTACTTC. The whole variable domain, filled in from reference TRBV18 and TRBJ2-7, reads NAGVMQNPRHLVRRRGQEARLRCSPMKGHSHVYWYRQLPEEGLKFMVYLQKENIIDESGMPKERFSAEFPKEGPSILRIQQVVRGDSAAYFCASSRYGPTGAHEQYFGPGTRLTVT.

Points on this clone: A junction end diverges from the germline sequence, so it may reflect a read error. The chain has TRBV11-3 and TRBJ2-2, with 7 bases aligning to TRBD1. Germline CDR1 SGHNT, CDR2 YENEEA. CDR3 length: 14 residues. Here the CDR3 DNA reads TGTGCCAGCAACTTAAACAGGGGTGACGGGGAGCTGTTTTTT. It yields the protein CASNLNRGDGELFF.

The CDR3 region has the DNA TGTGCCTGGGGGATGGGGGGCCCTGGGACTGAAGCTTTCTTT. As protein: CAWGMGGPGTEAFF. The V and J genes are TRBV30 and TRBJ1-1; D may be TRBD1 (6 bases). CDR3 size: 14 residues. Trimming removed 5 bases at V and 5 bases at J, with 18 bases between. CDR1 GTSNPN and CDR2 SVGIG come from the germline V gene (reference sequence).

The V and J genes are TRBV7-2 and TRBJ2-1; possibly TRBD2 for D (6 bases). V gave up 0 bases and J gave up 7 bases, with 10 bases separating them. From germline, CDR1 is SGHTA and CDR2 FQGNSA. CDR3 length: 14 amino acids. As DNA, the CDR3 is TGTGCCAGCAGCTTAGCCCGGGACTTGAATGAGCAGTTCTTC. Translated: CASSLARDLNEQFF. Filled out from reference TRBV7-2 and TRBJ2-1, the complete variable domain reads GAGVSQSPSNKVTEKGKDVELRCDPISGHTALYWYRQSLGQGLEFLIYFQGNSAPDKSGLPSDRFSAERTGGSVSTLTIQRTQQEDSAVYLCASSLARDLNEQFFGPGTRLTVL.

This clone has just a few counts. A read error may produce the germline difference seen at one junction end. The chain recombines TRBV9 with TRBJ1-2; D possibly corresponds to TRBD1 (6 bases). The CDR3 extends over 15 amino acids. Germline V gene data show CDR1 as SGDLS and CDR2 as YYNGEE. The DNA of the CDR3 is TGTGCCAGCAGCGTACCAGACAGGACGCTAGATGGCTACAGCTTC. This gives the protein CASSVPDRTLDGYSF.

This chain joins TRBV7-9 and TRBJ1-1, with D uncertain. The CDR3 spans 14 residues. The germline V and J ends were trimmed by 4 bases and 1 base, with 10 bases remaining between them. Germline CDR1 reads SEHNR; CDR2 reads FQNEAQ (reference sequence). The CDR3 sequence: CASSSQSSNTEAFF. The CDR3 DNA reads TGTGCCAGCAGCTCCCAATCTTCGAACACTGAAGCTTTCTTT.

This clone came up many times. The genes are TRBV13 and TRBJ2-1, with D possibly TRBD2 on 5 matching bases. Germline V lookup: CDR1 PRHDT, CDR2 FYEKMQ (reference sequence). With 1 base removed from V and 10 bases from J, the gap between germline ends came to 8 bases. This CDR3 is 12 amino acids long. The CDR3 region is CASSLVGMEQFF. CDR3 coding DNA: TGTGCCAGCAGCTTAGTCGGGATGGAGCAGTTCTTC. Drawing the rest from reference TRBV13 and TRBJ2-1, the complete variable domain is AAGVIQSPRHLIKEKRETATLKCYPIPRHDTVYWYQQGPGQDPQFLISFYEKMQSDKGSIPDRFSAQQFSDYHSELNMSSLELGDSALYFCASSLVGMEQFFGPGTRLTVL.

This chain links TRBV5-1 with TRBJ2-2, with 7 bases matching TRBD1. V shed 3 bases and J 1 base; nucleotides not matched to a gene: 3. CDR1 and CDR2 (germline): SGHRS, YFSETQ. The CDR3 consists of 15 residues. The CDR3 loop is CASSSRTGNTGELFF. CDR3 nucleotides: TGCGCCAGCAGCTCCAGGACAGGGAACACCGGGGAGCTGTTTTTT.

The table lists this clone with a few counts. This chain joins TRBV29-1 and TRBJ1-2; D is unclear. The length of the CDR3 is 12 residues. V lost 4 bases and J 4 bases, leaving 10 bases between the germline ends. Germline CDR1 SQVTM, CDR2 ANQGSEA. CDR3 protein: CSVVPGVYGYTF. For the CDR3, the DNA is TGCAGCGTTGTTCCAGGAGTCTATGGCTACACCTTC.

The chain has TRBV6-6 and TRBJ2-2; 9 nucleotides align to TRBD1. CDR1 and CDR2 (germline): MNHNY, SVGAGI (reference sequence). The junction had 10 bases not matched to a gene; V was cut back by 5 bases and J by 6 bases. This CDR3 has 16 amino acids. The CDR3 region is CASSPPGTGTAGELFF. Here the CDR3 DNA reads TGTGCCAGCAGTCCTCCCGGGACAGGGACCGCCGGGGAGCTGTTTTTT.

The rearrangement uses TRBV28 and TRBJ1-1, with 8 bases lining up with TRBD1. The V gene end was trimmed by 4 bases and the J gene end by 8 bases; junction bases not matched to a gene: 12. The germline CDR1 and CDR2 sequences are MDHEN and SYDVKM. The CDR3 has 15 amino acids. Here the CDR3 DNA reads TGTGCCAGCAGTTCCGCCGCGGGACAGGTAATCGAAGCTTTCTTT. As protein: CASSSAAGQVIEAFF.

To note about this clone: Other nucleotide sequences from this sample produce the same CDR3. The rearrangement uses TRBV9 and TRBJ2-2; D gene unclear. Trimming took off 4 bases at V and 6 bases at J, with 4 bases between the two ends. CDR3 length: 11 amino acids. The V gene's germline CDR1 is SGDLS and CDR2 YYNGEE. The CDR3 DNA reads TGTGCCAGCAGCCTTTCCGGGGAGCTGTTTTTT. This gives the protein CASSLSGELFF.

The chain has TRBV7-2 and TRBJ2-6, with 7 bases matching TRBD2. The CDR3 covers 17 residues. Germline-derived CDR1 and CDR2 are SGHTA and FQGNSA. The J segment lost 1 base and the V segment lost 5 bases, leaving 8 bases of the junction unmatched. The CDR3 loop is CASSPGGSGSGANVLTF. In DNA, the CDR3 is TGTGCCAGCAGCCCCGGCGGGAGTGGTTCTGGGGCCAACGTCCTGACTTTC.

The chain's CDR3 is CASSLDNLAGAGYNEQFF. The CDR3 DNA reads as TGTGCCAGCAGCTTAGATAACCTAGCGGGAGCTGGGTACAATGAGCAGTTCTTC. The chain combines TRBV11-3 with TRBJ2-1, with 10 bases lining up with TRBD2. Looked up from germline, CDR1 is SGHNT and CDR2 is YENEEA. J gave up 4 bases and V 0 bases, and 9 bases lay outside the gene matches. The CDR3 spans 18 residues.